One sample yielded the 25 T cell receptor beta chains listed below, sequenced in a study of cytomegalovirus exposure and HLA in healthy donors. Both 60 Vbeta primers and 13 Jbeta primers went into the PCR. The method was immunoSEQ multiplex PCR; TCRdb's version includes in-frame clones alone and lacks a portion of them. The data show hundreds of thousands of clones, just under 70% seen once. Sequenced material: PBMCs. Receptor source: a man aged 35-49 years in good health and CMV-seropositive.

J is TRBJ1-6 and V is TRBV7-6; 11 bases agree with TRBD1. V lost 5 bases to trimming and J lost 7 bases; unmatched junction nucleotides: 10. Per the germline V gene, CDR1 is SGHVS and CDR2 is FNYEAQ. CDR3 length equals 17 residues. The CDR3 DNA reads TGTGCCAGCAGCCTAATTAGCCGGGACAGGGGGAATTCACCCCTCCACTTT. It is translated as CASSLISRDRGNSPLHF.

This sequence joins TRBV15 and TRBJ1-2; 12 bases are a match to TRBD1. V shed 3 bases, J shed 4 bases, and the junction held 3 bases outside the gene matches. Germline V gene lookup returns CDR1 LNHNV and CDR2 YYDKDF (reference sequence). The CDR3 sequence is 15 residues long. CDR3 loop: CATSRGTGGSYGYTF. The CDR3 bases are TGTGCCACCAGCAGGGGGACAGGGGGCAGCTATGGCTACACCTTC.

The genes are TRBV18 and TRBJ1-1; D might be TRBD1 (5 bases). Germline V lookup: CDR1 KGHSH, CDR2 LQKENI. The V gene lost 0 bases and the J gene lost 3 bases, with 11 bases spanning the gap. This CDR3 contains 15 residues. The CDR3 region has the DNA TGTGCCAGCTCACCACCCCATGGGGGGTACACTGAAGCTTTCTTT. It yields the protein CASSPPHGGYTEAFF.

This chain connects TRBV5-4 to TRBJ2-3; TRBD1 agrees at 8 bases. CDR3 length: 14 amino acids. V lost 10 bases to trimming and J lost 4 bases; unmatched junction nucleotides: 11. Germline lookup yields CDR1 SGHNT and CDR2 YYREEE (reference sequence). The CDR3 here is CAQGQGARSDTQYF. CDR3 bases: TGTGCCCAGGGGCAGGGGGCTAGGTCAGATACGCAGTATTTT. The full variable domain, with the rest looked up from reference TRBV5-4 and TRBJ2-3, is ETGVTQSPTHLIKTRGQQVTLRCSSQSGHNTVSWYQQALGQGPQFIFQYYREEENGRGNFPPRFSGLQFPNYSSELNVNALELDDSALYLCAQGQGARSDTQYFGPGTRLTVL.

This clone turned up a few times. V is TRBV2 and J is TRBJ1-2; D ambiguous. CDR1 and CDR2 from the germline V gene are SNHLY and FYNNEI. V dropped 10 bases and J dropped 2 bases, with 8 bases sitting between them. This CDR3 has 11 amino acids. The CDR3 is CATPGNYGYTF. The CDR3 region has the DNA TGTGCCACCCCAGGAAACTATGGCTACACCTTC.

The chain employs TRBV5-1 and TRBJ1-2, with a tentative D call TRBD1 (6 bases). Deletions cut 3 bases from V and 4 bases from J, with 13 bases between. The CDR3 runs to 14 residues. The germline V gene has CDR1 SGHRS and CDR2 YFSETQ. Here the CDR3 reads CASSSRGAFYGYTF. The CDR3 nucleotides are TGCGCCAGCAGCTCCCGGGGGGCCTTCTATGGCTACACCTTC. The whole variable domain, filled in from reference TRBV5-1 and TRBJ1-2, reads KAGVTQTPRYLIKTRGQQVTLSCSPISGHRSVSWYQQTPGQGLQFLFEYFSETQRNKGNFPGRFSGRQFSNSRSEMNVSTLELGDSALYLCASSSRGAFYGYTFGSGTRLTVV.

The table lists this clone with a few counts. The chain couples TRBV20-1 to TRBJ1-1; D gene ambiguous. The CDR3 has 11 amino acids. CDR1 DFQATT and CDR2 SNEGSKA come from the germline V gene (reference sequence). V lost 3 bases to trimming and J lost 7 bases, with 9 bases between them. The CDR3 spells CSARRGLEAFF. The CDR3 DNA sequence: TGCAGTGCTAGGCGCGGGCTTGAAGCTTTCTTT.

The rearrangement links TRBV7-2 to TRBJ2-1, with TRBD2 matching over 9 bases. CDR1 and CDR2 from the germline V gene are SGHTA and FQGNSA. CDR3 length: 18 residues. Trimming removed 5 bases from V and 4 bases from J; junction bases left unmatched: 15. Here the CDR3 reads CASSRGGGAVLGYNEQFF. The CDR3 nucleotides read TGTGCCAGCAGCCGGGGCGGGGGGGCCGTCTTGGGGTACAATGAGCAGTTCTTC.

This clone was detected only a few times. The V gene is TRBV10-3, the J gene TRBJ2-7; the match to TRBD1 covers 8 bases. V lost 10 bases, J lost 5 bases, and 10 bases stayed unmatched. Germline V gives CDR1 ENHRY, CDR2 SYGVKD. The CDR3 spans 13 residues. CDR3 bases: TGTGCCACTGGAGAGCAGGGGGCCAACGAGCAGTACTTC. Translation gives CATGEQGANEQYF.

As to this clone: At the DNA level, this CDR3 is encoded by other sequences in the same sample as well. V is TRBV6-1 and J is TRBJ2-5, with D uncertain. Germline CDR1 and CDR2: MNHNS and SASEGT. The CDR3 is 11 residues long. Trimming left V 5 bases short and J 4 bases short, with 5 bases between. The CDR3 loop is CASSYRETQYF. The CDR3 DNA follows: TGTGCCAGCAGTTACAGAGAGACCCAGTACTTC.

The rearrangement uses TRBV7-7 and TRBJ2-2, with 8 positions matching TRBD2. CDR1 SSHAT and CDR2 FNYEAQ come from the germline V gene (reference sequence). V lost 5 bases and J lost 0; bases outside the gene matches: 5. The CDR3 has 16 amino acids. The CDR3 coding sequence is TGTGCCAGCAGCCCATTGGGACTAGCGAACACCGGGGAGCTGTTTTTT. As protein: CASSPLGLANTGELFF.

This clone was seen a few times. The chain employs TRBV6-6 and TRBJ1-1; 11 bases are shared with TRBD1. The CDR3 covers 12 residues. V shed 6 bases and J 8 bases; nucleotides not matched to a gene: 2. Looked up from germline, CDR1 is MNHNY and CDR2 is SVGAGI (reference sequence). In DNA form, the CDR3 reads TGTGCCAGCAGCGGGACAGGGGGAGAAGCTTTCTTT. Its protein product is CASSGTGGEAFF.

CDR3 residues: CASTRRGDWGSGTGNTIYF. The CDR3 bases are TGTGCCAGCACCCGGAGGGGCGACTGGGGCTCTGGGACTGGAAACACCATATATTTT. The V gene is TRBV28, the J gene TRBJ1-3; D perhaps matches TRBD1 (5 bases). Germline CDR1 is MDHEN and CDR2 is SYDVKM. This CDR3 has 19 residues. V gave up 7 bases and J gave up 2 bases, with 27 bases separating them. Full variable domain (remainder filled in from reference TRBV28 and TRBJ1-3): DVKVTQSSRYLVKRTGEKVFLECVQDMDHENMFWYRQDPGLGLRLIYFSYDVKMKEKGDIPEGYSVSREKKERFSLILESASTNQTSMYLCASTRRGDWGSGTGNTIYFGEGSWLTVV.

The chain links TRBV5-4 to TRBJ2-2; tentative D call: TRBD1 (6 bases). The length of the CDR3 is 16 residues. Germline values: CDR1 SGHNT, CDR2 YYREEE (reference sequence). The ends were cut back, 4 bases at V and 5 bases at J, with 18 bases in the middle. The CDR3 protein is CASSRPGERSTGELFF. CDR3 bases: TGTGCCAGCAGCCGCCCAGGGGAGAGGTCTACCGGGGAGCTGTTTTTT.

Only a few counts were recorded for this clone. This sequence joins TRBV6-4 and TRBJ2-7; 12 bases map to TRBD1. The J segment lost 0 bases and the V segment lost 10 bases, leaving 10 bases of the junction unmatched. Per the germline V gene, CDR1 is MRHNA and CDR2 is SNTAGT. The CDR3 is 16 amino acids. CDR3 residues: CATLTGQGASSYEQYF. The CDR3 nucleotides read TGTGCCACATTAACGGGACAGGGGGCGAGCTCCTACGAGCAGTACTTC.

This chain joins TRBV20-1 and TRBJ2-1, with D unclear. The germline V gene encodes CDR1 DFQATT and CDR2 SNEGSKA (reference sequence). V was clipped by 4 bases and J by 9 bases, with 10 bases between them. The CDR3 runs 11 residues. This CDR3 reads CSAIPQREQFF. In nucleotides, the CDR3 is TGCAGTGCTATCCCTCAGCGTGAGCAGTTCTTC.

J is TRBJ1-3 and V is TRBV5-4, with D perhaps TRBD1 (6 bases). In germline, CDR1 is SGHNT, CDR2 YYREEE (reference sequence). This CDR3 spans 14 amino acids. Trimming removed 3 bases at V and 7 bases at J, with 14 bases between. The CDR3 region is CASSSTGGGNTIYF. For the CDR3, the DNA is TGTGCCAGCAGCTCGACAGGCGGCGGGAACACCATATATTTT.

J is TRBJ2-3 and V is TRBV6-4; TRBD2 matches 11 bases. Germline loops: CDR1 MRHNA, CDR2 SNTAGT. The CDR3 runs to 15 residues. V shed 6 bases, J shed 6 bases, and the junction held 8 bases outside the gene matches. The CDR3: CASSRTSGPRDTQYF. CDR3 coding DNA: TGTGCCAGCAGCCGGACTAGCGGGCCTAGGGATACGCAGTATTTT.

This sequence joins TRBV6-5 and TRBJ2-6; D uncertain. From germline, CDR1 is MNHEY and CDR2 SVGAGI. The germline V and J ends were trimmed by 4 bases and 5 bases, with 9 bases remaining between them. CDR3 length: 14 amino acids. The CDR3 sequence is CASSFSPRANVLTF. CDR3 bases: TGTGCCAGCAGTTTTTCCCCCAGGGCCAACGTCCTGACTTTC.

This clone was detected only once. V usage is TRBV4-1 and J usage is TRBJ2-3, with a possible D match to TRBD1 (5 bases). The germline V gene has CDR1 MGHRA and CDR2 YSYEKL. The CDR3 spans 16 residues. Trimming removed 0 bases from V and 6 bases from J, with 16 bases in between. The CDR3 DNA is TGCGCCAGCAGCCAAGAGGGCCCCCCGACAGCGGATACGCAGTATTTT. Encoded protein: CASSQEGPPTADTQYF.

CDR3 sequence reads: CASIPGTGSSYEQYF. The CDR3 nucleotides are TGTGCCAGCATTCCCGGGACAGGGAGCTCCTACGAGCAGTACTTC. V gene TRBV11-2 combines with J gene TRBJ2-7; 9 bases are a match to TRBD1. V shed 7 bases and J 0 bases; nucleotides not matched to a gene: 7. CDR1 is SGHAT, CDR2 FQNNGV, per germline. The CDR3 totals 15 residues.

Points on this clone: The sample carries other DNA sequences with the same CDR3. This chain joins TRBV7-2 and TRBJ2-3; D might be TRBD2 (7 bases). V dropped 3 bases and J dropped 2 bases, with 9 bases sitting between them. The CDR3 contains 14 residues. CDR1 SGHTA and CDR2 FQGNSA come from the germline V gene. The CDR3 loop reads CASSFAGATDTQYF. The DNA for the CDR3 is TGTGCCAGCAGCTTTGCGGGGGCCACAGATACGCAGTATTTT.

This chain joins TRBV7-9 and TRBJ2-2; D is possibly TRBD1 (5 bases). From germline, CDR1 is SEHNR and CDR2 FQNEAQ (reference sequence). The CDR3 contains 13 residues. Trimming shortened V by 6 bases and J by 5 bases, and 10 bases separated the two germline ends. The CDR3 here is CASSWGETGELFF. The CDR3 DNA reads as TGTGCCAGCAGTTGGGGCGAGACCGGGGAGCTGTTTTTT.

The rearrangement joins TRBV6-6 to TRBJ2-3; tentatively, D is TRBD1 (6 bases). V lost 10 bases to trimming and J lost 2 bases, with 19 bases between them. Germline V lookup: CDR1 MNHNY, CDR2 SVGAGI (reference sequence). The CDR3 contains 15 residues. CDR3 nucleotide sequence: TGTGCCACCTTACTAGGGACACCTTACACAGATACGCAGTATTTT. Encoded protein: CATLLGTPYTDTQYF.

The rearrangement joins TRBV5-1 to TRBJ1-2; TRBD1 matches at 7 bases. The CDR3 extends over 14 amino acids. CDR1 is SGHRS and CDR2 is YFSETQ in the germline V gene. Losses at the gene ends were 0 bases for V and 3 bases for J; bases not matched to a gene: 2. CDR3 protein: CASSLDRGYYGYTF. The DNA of the CDR3 is TGCGCCAGCAGCTTGGACAGGGGTTACTATGGCTACACCTTC.